The 12 T cell receptor beta chains below were found in one sample sequenced in a study of regulatory dendritic cells for organ transplantation. The repertoire was sequenced with immunoSEQ multiplex PCR; TCRdb's copy has only in-frame clones and lacks some. The profile shows under 40,000 clones, around 90% of them singletons. Specimen: naive CD8+ T cells from blood. As to subset: CD45RA+ naive T cells. Every receptor here comes from a human donor in good health.

Only one count was recorded for this clone. The chain couples TRBV6-5 to TRBJ1-3; D may be TRBD1 (5 bases). This CDR3 spans 16 amino acids. Trimming cost V 2 bases and J 0 bases, with 11 bases left between them. Germline CDR1 MNHEY, CDR2 SVGAGI. The CDR3 protein is CASSYVEGSSGNTIYF. The CDR3 DNA reads as TGTGCCAGCAGTTACGTAGAGGGGAGCTCTGGAAACACCATATATTTT.

The chain carries TRBV28 and TRBJ2-5; tentatively, D is TRBD1 (6 bases). V lost 3 bases and J lost 0, with 14 bases in between. The CDR3 runs to 16 residues. CDR1 and CDR2 from the germline V gene are MDHEN and SYDVKM. CDR3 nucleotide sequence: TGTGCCAGCAGTTTCGCGGACAGACAATACCAAGAGACCCAGTACTTC. This gives the protein CASSFADRQYQETQYF.

This sequence joins TRBV7-9 and TRBJ2-1; D remains ambiguous. The CDR3 runs to 12 residues. The ends were cut back, 3 bases at V and 7 bases at J, with 7 bases in the middle. Germline values: CDR1 SEHNR, CDR2 FQNEAQ (reference sequence). The CDR3 here is CASSFPPNEQFF. DNA for the CDR3: TGTGCCAGCAGCTTTCCCCCGAATGAGCAGTTCTTC.

This clone was picked up one time. This chain uses TRBV19 with TRBJ2-7, with TRBD1 identical over 7 bases. CDR1 is LNHDA and CDR2 is SQIVND in the germline V gene (reference sequence). The CDR3 has 15 amino acids. The V and J ends lost 5 bases and 3 bases, in that order; junction bases with no gene match: 10. This CDR3 reads CASSPDQTGIYEQYF. CDR3 DNA sequence: TGTGCCAGTAGTCCCGACCAGACAGGGATCTACGAGCAGTACTTC.

CDR3: CASSQDAQGTGYGYTF. DNA for the CDR3: TGCGCCAGCAGCCAAGATGCCCAGGGGACGGGCTATGGCTACACCTTC. This chain connects TRBV4-3 to TRBJ1-2, with D possibly being TRBD1 (6 bases). Trimming shortened V by 0 bases and J by 4 bases, and 15 bases separated the two germline ends. This CDR3 has 16 amino acids. Per the germline V gene, CDR1 is LGHNA and CDR2 is YSLEER.

The genes are TRBV19 and TRBJ1-1; possibly TRBD1 for D (6 bases). The germline V gene encodes CDR1 LNHDA and CDR2 SQIVND (reference sequence). The V end was cut by 5 bases, the J end by 0 bases, with 13 bases between. The CDR3 is 15 residues long. CDR3 loop: CASSVTGYMNTEAFF. CDR3 coding DNA: TGTGCCAGTAGTGTTACAGGGTATATGAACACTGAAGCTTTCTTT.

V and J are TRBV6-5 and TRBJ2-7, with a weak D call TRBD2 (6 bases). The CDR3 spans 14 residues. Trimming cost V 0 bases and J 6 bases, with 12 bases left between them. Germline V gene lookup returns CDR1 MNHEY and CDR2 SVGAGI. The chain's CDR3 is CASSYSNGGSEQYF. The CDR3 DNA reads TGTGCCAGCAGTTACTCGAATGGGGGGAGCGAGCAGTACTTC.

V is TRBV19 and J is TRBJ1-1; D is uncertain. From germline, CDR1 is LNHDA and CDR2 SQIVND (reference sequence). CDR3 length equals 13 residues. Trimming pared 4 bases from V and 8 bases from J, leaving 14 bases between. CDR3 residues: CASSKPGFMEAFF. The CDR3 DNA follows: TGTGCCAGTAGTAAACCCGGGTTCATGGAAGCTTTCTTT.

The chain recombines TRBV9 with TRBJ1-1; no definite D call. Germline CDR1 reads SGDLS; CDR2 reads YYNGEE. Trimming cost V 2 bases and J 2 bases, with 10 bases left between them. The length of the CDR3 is 14 residues. The CDR3 nucleotides read TGTGCCAGCAGCGTCTCGGGATTAAACACTGAAGCTTTCTTT. Translation gives CASSVSGLNTEAFF.

The chain has TRBV5-8 and TRBJ1-2, with D hard to call. CDR1 and CDR2 (germline): SGHTS, YDEGEE. With 1 base removed from V and 5 bases from J, the gap between germline ends came to 0 bases. The CDR3 has 10 residues. CDR3 in amino acids: CASSLYGYTF. The CDR3 region has the DNA TGTGCCAGCAGCTTGTATGGCTACACCTTC. The whole variable domain, filled in from reference TRBV5-8 and TRBJ1-2, reads EAGVTQSPTHLIKTRGQQATLRCSPISGHTSVYWYQQALGLGLQFLLWYDEGEERNRGNFPPRFSGRQFPNYSSELNVNALELEDSALYLCASSLYGYTFGSGTRLTVV.

The rearrangement links TRBV2 to TRBJ2-5, with D possibly called TRBD1 or TRBD2 (5 bases each). This CDR3 comprises 12 residues. Trimming stripped 6 bases from V and 3 bases from J, with 8 bases between. CDR1 is SNHLY, CDR2 FYNNEI, per germline. The CDR3 loop reads CASSWDEETQYF. The CDR3 coding sequence is TGTGCCAGCAGCTGGGACGAAGAGACCCAGTACTTC.

The gene calls are TRBV27 and TRBJ2-3, with D perhaps TRBD2 (6 bases). The CDR3 covers 10 residues. CDR1 is MNHEY, CDR2 SMNVEV, per germline (reference sequence). V dropped 8 bases and J dropped 6 bases, with 6 bases sitting between them. The chain's CDR3 is CASGGDTQYF. The CDR3 bases are TGTGCCAGCGGGGGGGATACGCAGTATTTT.